This T cell receptor (beta chain) appears in the sequencing data of a study of T cells in severe cutaneous drug reactions. Overall study: The culprit drug was assigned by the Naranjo and ALDEN algorithms.

Germline CDR1 reads SNHLY; CDR2 reads FYNNEI. The CDR3 is 16 amino acids. The patients sequenced had a carbamazepine-induced Stevens-Johnson syndrome or toxic epidermal necrolysis reaction. Libraries were made by iRepertoire multiplex PCR with TCR subtype-specific primers for bulk and single-cell sequencing. TCRdb re-called the multiplex PCR reads; one entry per CDR3 protein, DNA not given. This sample's table has 20,000 to 25,000 distinct CDR3 sequences. The sequence came from a human donor with toxic epidermal necrolysis, a severe cutaneous drug reaction. Specimen: PBMCs. V usage is TRBV2 and J usage is TRBJ1-5; TCRdb's D call, TRBD1, is unchecked because there is no DNA. This CDR3 reads CASSSPGQGFYQPQHF.